The 23 T cell receptor beta chains below all came from one sample that was sequenced in a study of blood T cells in healthy people across ages. Together with a sample-barcoded 5' primer, a J-beta primer mix was included in a second PCR lasting 7 to 11 cycles. Using its own MiXCR run on the 5' RACE reads, TCRdb lists one record per CDR3 protein. The data show 790,000 or so distinct CDR3 sequences, less than 60% seen once. Sequencing was carried out using blood. The origin of the receptors is a man older than 75 in good health.

V is TRBV10-2 and J is TRBJ1-2; D ambiguous. The germline V gene has CDR1 WSHSY and CDR2 SAAADI. The CDR3 length is 13 residues. Trimming removed 4 bases at V and 2 bases at J, with 8 bases between. CDR3 bases: TGCGCCAGCAGTGGGGGAGGAAACTATGGCTACACCTTC. It encodes CASSGGGNYGYTF.

This clonotype showed up many times. This chain joins TRBV12-3 or TRBV12-4 and TRBJ1-1, with 10 nucleotides matching TRBD1. The trim removed 6 bases at V and 4 bases at J, leaving 2 bases unmatched. This CDR3 contains 13 residues. In nucleotides, the CDR3 is TGTGCCAGCAGCAGGACAGGGGGCACTGAAGCTTTCTTT. This gives the protein CASSRTGGTEAFF.

The chain has TRBV20-1 and TRBJ2-7; 7 bases are shared with TRBD2. Germline V gives CDR1 DFQATT, CDR2 SNEGSKA (reference sequence). V lost 6 bases, J lost 7 bases, and 15 bases stayed unmatched. The CDR3 has 14 amino acids. CDR3: CSAPPAGFYNEQYF. The DNA of the CDR3 is TGCAGTGCCCCGCCAGCGGGATTCTACAATGAGCAGTACTTC.

The chain has TRBV9 and TRBJ2-4; D could derive from TRBD1 or TRBD2 (5 bases each). The J call is doubtful: the DNA matches TRBJ2-7 better. The CDR3 loop spans 15 amino acids. Looked up from germline, CDR1 is SGDLS and CDR2 is YYNGEE. CDR3 amino acids: CASSVGTGTDHEQYF. The CDR3 DNA is TGTGCCAGCAGCGTAGGGACTGGGACGGACCACGAGCAGTACTTC.

The chain is built from TRBV20-1 and TRBJ2-3; the D call may be TRBD1 or TRBD2 (5 bases each). V was pared by 6 bases and J by 0 bases, with 10 bases between. The CDR3 is 13 residues long. Germline lookup yields CDR1 DFQATT and CDR2 SNEGSKA (reference sequence). CDR3 region: CSAGDDSTDTQYF. The CDR3 nucleotides are TGCAGTGCCGGGGACGACAGCACAGATACGCAGTATTTT.

In its sample, this clonotype was seen many times. V gene TRBV29-1 combines with J gene TRBJ2-3; TRBD2 might be the D (5 bases). The V and J ends lost 6 bases and 3 bases respectively, with 19 bases between them. Germline lookup yields CDR1 SQVTM and CDR2 ANQGSEA. This CDR3 is built from 15 residues. The CDR3 coding sequence is TGCAGCGTCCCGAGCTTTCGCGGGCGAACAGATACGCAGTATTTT. The encoded protein is CSVPSFRGRTDTQYF.

This clonotype appeared a few times. DNA for the CDR3: TGTGCCAGCAGTCTACCTCGACAGGGGGCCACTGAAGCTTTCTTT. It is translated as CASSLPRQGATEAFF. V usage is TRBV12-3 or TRBV12-4 and J usage is TRBJ1-1; 10 nucleotides line up with TRBD1. The CDR3 runs 15 residues. The trim removed 5 bases at V and 4 bases at J, leaving 7 bases unmatched.

This clonotype has only a few counts. V and J are TRBV12-3 or TRBV12-4 and TRBJ2-7, with a possible D match to TRBD2 (7 bases). V was pared by 6 bases and J by 2 bases, with 20 bases between. The CDR3 spans 16 residues. DNA of the CDR3: TGTGCCAGCAGCCCCACGGCTCGCGGGGGCACCTACGAGCAGTACTTC. Residues: CASSPTARGGTYEQYF.

This clonotype was counted only a few times. The chain recombines TRBV3-1 with TRBJ2-7; D not certain. CDR3 length: 15 amino acids. Germline V gives CDR1 LGHDT, CDR2 YNNKEL (reference sequence). V was clipped by 1 base and J by 0 bases, with 10 bases between them. As DNA, the CDR3 is TGTGCCAGCAGCCAAGGAATCCGAAGCTCCTACGAGCAGTACTTC. This translates into CASSQGIRSSYEQYF.

The gene calls are TRBV29-1 and TRBJ1-2, with TRBD1 matching 8 bases. This CDR3 region has 12 residues. Germline V lookup: CDR1 SQVTM, CDR2 ANQGSEA. Trimming removed 3 bases from V and 4 bases from J; junction bases left unmatched: 1. The CDR3: CSVEGQVYGYTF. CDR3 sequence (DNA): TGCAGCGTTGAGGGACAGGTCTATGGCTACACCTTC. Full variable domain (missing parts from reference TRBV29-1 and TRBJ1-2): SAVISQKPSRDICQRGTSLTIQCQVDSQVTMMFWYRQQPGQSLTLIATANQGSEATYESGFVIDKFPISRPNLTFSTLTVSNMSPEDSSIYLCSVEGQVYGYTFGSGTRLTVV.

The table lists this clonotype with a few counts. The chain is built from TRBV20-1 and TRBJ2-5; 9 nucleotides agree with TRBD2. CDR3 length equals 15 residues. The trim removed 3 bases at V and 5 bases at J, leaving 10 bases unmatched. From germline, CDR1 is DFQATT and CDR2 SNEGSKA (reference sequence). The chain's CDR3 is CSASDSGRREETQYF. The CDR3 nucleotides read TGCAGTGCTAGCGATAGCGGGAGAAGGGAGGAGACCCAGTACTTC.

This clonotype has just a few counts. This chain joins TRBV20-1 and TRBJ2-2; maybe TRBD1 (6 bases). The CDR3 is 14 residues long. The germline V gene encodes CDR1 DFQATT and CDR2 SNEGSKA (reference sequence). V was cut by 3 bases and J by 2 bases, with 10 bases left in between. The CDR3 sequence is CSARTGYNTGELFF. The CDR3 coding sequence is TGCAGTGCTAGGACAGGTTATAACACCGGGGAGCTGTTTTTT.

This clonotype was detected ten times or more. The chain combines TRBV29-1 with TRBJ2-7; no clear D. CDR1 is SQVTM, CDR2 ANQGSEA, per germline. V shed 5 bases and J shed 3 bases, with 11 bases lying between them. The CDR3 length is 12 residues. The CDR3: CSVWVVGYEQYF. The CDR3 bases are TGCAGCGTTTGGGTGGTAGGCTACGAGCAGTACTTC.

The rearrangement uses TRBV27 and TRBJ1-4, with unresolved D. The CDR3 totals 14 residues. CDR1 MNHEY and CDR2 SMNVEV come from the germline V gene (reference sequence). Trimming took off 3 bases at V and 8 bases at J, with 13 bases between the two ends. CDR3 DNA: TGTGCCAGCAGTTTTGAGGGCGGTGGCGAAAAACTGTTTTTT. Encoded protein: CASSFEGGGEKLFF.

In this sample, this clonotype turned up a few times. The V call is TRBV5-1, the J call TRBJ2-7; 8 nucleotides match TRBD2. J lost 0 bases, V lost 0 bases, and 8 bases had no gene match. The CDR3 runs 17 residues. Germline CDR1 is SGHRS and CDR2 is YFSETQ. The DNA for the CDR3 is TGCGCCAGCAGCTTGGTGGCTAGCGGGTATAGCTCCTACGAGCAGTACTTC. As protein: CASSLVASGYSSYEQYF.

The gene calls are TRBV12-3 or TRBV12-4 and TRBJ2-5, with a tentative D call TRBD1 (7 bases). The CDR3 sequence is 15 residues long. The germline V and J ends were trimmed by 5 bases and 5 bases, with 18 bases remaining between them. The CDR3 is CASSLEGAGRETQYF. The CDR3 DNA follows: TGTGCCAGCAGTCTGGAGGGGGCTGGTAGGGAGACCCAGTACTTC.

This clonotype was recorded a few times. V and J are TRBV21-1 and TRBJ2-3; the table names TRBD1, a call not compared with the DNA. TRBV21-1 is marked as a pseudogene. The CDR3 loop spans 14 amino acids. The CDR3 region is CASSKRQDGDTQYF. The CDR3 DNA reads TGTGCCAGCAGCAAGAGACAGGACGGGGATACGCAGTATTTT.

J is TRBJ2-7 and V is TRBV20-1, with 8 positions matching TRBD2. V lost 3 bases to trimming and J lost 3 bases; unmatched junction nucleotides: 4. Germline CDR1 DFQATT, CDR2 SNEGSKA (reference sequence). The CDR3 length is 13 residues. The CDR3 nucleotides are TGCAGTGCTAGCGGGAGGGCCCGCTACGAGCAGTACTTC. This gives the protein CSASGRARYEQYF.

This clonotype was seen many times. The chain combines TRBV7-9 with TRBJ1-5; D gene uncertain. Germline loops: CDR1 SEHNR, CDR2 FQNEAQ (reference sequence). The V and J ends lost 2 bases and 9 bases respectively, with 8 bases between them. There are 12 residues in the CDR3. The CDR3 DNA reads TGTGCCAGCAGCTTATATCTGGGGCCCCAGCATTTT. Translating gives CASSLYLGPQHF.

This chain connects TRBV20-1 to TRBJ2-5; D perhaps matches TRBD1 (7 bases). The CDR3 has 14 residues. V was shortened by 2 bases and J by 4 bases, with 14 bases between the two germline ends. Germline loops: CDR1 DFQATT, CDR2 SNEGSKA (reference sequence). CDR3 DNA: TGCAGTGCTAGATGGAGGAGGGGGCCAGAGACCCAGTACTTC. Amino acid sequence: CSARWRRGPETQYF.

In DNA form, the CDR3 reads TGCGCCAGCAGCTTGGTACTAGCGGGAAACAATGAGCAGTTCTTC. Amino acid sequence: CASSLVLAGNNEQFF. The V call is TRBV5-1, the J call TRBJ2-1; 10 positions match TRBD2. Trimming took 0 bases from V and 5 from J; bases not matched to a gene: 2. The CDR3 runs 15 residues. Per germline, CDR1 SGHRS and CDR2 YFSETQ. The complete variable domain, with remaining parts taken from reference TRBV5-1 and TRBJ2-1, reads KAGVTQTPRYLIKTRGQQVTLSCSPISGHRSVSWYQQTPGQGLQFLFEYFSETQRNKGNFPGRFSGRQFSNSRSEMNVSTLELGDSALYLCASSLVLAGNNEQFFGPGTRLTVL.

This clonotype occurred a few times. The genes are TRBV6-2 or TRBV6-3 and TRBJ2-7; possible D gene TRBD1, 6 bases. The germline V gene encodes CDR1 MNHEY and CDR2 SVGEGT. The CDR3 has 15 amino acids. V gave up 2 bases and J gave up 5 bases, with 16 bases separating them. For the CDR3, the DNA is TGTGCCAGCAGTTACAATGGTATCACAGGGAACGAGCAGTACTTC. Its protein product is CASSYNGITGNEQYF.

In its sample, this clonotype was seen a few times. V and J are TRBV2 and TRBJ2-5; TRBD1 agrees at 10 bases. The V and J ends lost 1 base and 9 bases, in that order; junction bases with no gene match: 5. The CDR3 loop spans 14 amino acids. CDR1 SNHLY and CDR2 FYNNEI come from the germline V gene. The CDR3 sequence: CASSEEAGTGAQYF. The DNA for the CDR3 is TGTGCCAGCAGTGAAGAGGCAGGGACAGGGGCCCAGTACTTC.